A selection of T cell receptor beta chains follows, all from one sample in a study of blood T cell repertoires in COVID-19. Only in-frame clones appear in the TCRdb table, and some are missing; sequencing was by immunoSEQ multiplex PCR. The table has 390,000 or so clones, over 80% seen once. Input material: PBMCs or T cells enriched from blood (not recorded which). The receptor source for this set is a woman between 50 and 59 years old who had recovered from COVID-19. Both conserved end residues are part of each CDR3. Fields, in order: J gene, clone size, D gene, V gene, CDR3 DNA, CDR3 protein. The D gene is left open where the match is weak. Only some rows state a clone size, as once, few, many or a class for expanded clones.

TRBJ2-2	.	TRBD2	TRBV7-8	TGTGCCAGCAGCTTAGGGGAGGGAAGGAACACCGGGGAGCTGTTTTTT	CASSLGEGRNTGELFF
TRBJ1-1	.	.	TRBV6-5	TGTGCCAGCAGTTACGTTCGGGAGCAGGCTTTCTTT	CASSYVREQAFF
TRBJ1-6	.	TRBD1	TRBV5-6	TGTGCCAGCAGCTCGGGGGGGACAGGGGTCTATAATTCACCCCTCCACTTT	CASSSGGTGVYNSPLHF
TRBJ2-7	.	.	TRBV6-5	TGTGCCAGCAGTCCGCGCTACGAGCAGTACTTC	CASSPRYEQYF
TRBJ1-2	.	.	TRBV4-2	TGTGCCAGCAGCCAAGATACCGGGGGAGAGGGCTATGGCTACACCTTC	CASSQDTGGEGYGYTF
TRBJ1-3	.	.	TRBV28	TGTGCCAGCAGTCCATATTCAACAGCATCCCCTGGAAACACCATATATTTT	CASSPYSTASPGNTIYF
TRBJ2-1	.	TRBD2	TRBV28	TGTGCCAGCAGTTTCCGGGGGGAGGGGAATGAGCAGTTCTTC	CASSFRGEGNEQFF
TRBJ2-1	.	TRBD1	TRBV7-6	TGTGCCAGCAGCTTAGTCGCGGGACAGGGGGGGAACAATGAGCAGTTCTTC	CASSLVAGQGGNNEQFF
TRBJ2-3	.	.	TRBV7-2	TGTGCCAGCAGCTTAGGGCTAGGCACAGATACGCAGTATTTT	CASSLGLGTDTQYF
TRBJ2-7	.	.	TRBV6-2/TRBV6-3	TGTGCCAGCAGTTACCCCCCCCTGAGCGAGCAGTACTTC	CASSYPPLSEQYF
TRBJ1-1	.	TRBD1	TRBV9	TGTGCCAGCAGCGAGTCCGGGACAGCGATGAACACTGAAGCTTTCTTT	CASSESGTAMNTEAFF
TRBJ1-2	.	.	TRBV6-1	TGTGCCAGCAGTGAACAGGCTAACTATGGCTACACCTTC	CASSEQANYGYTF
TRBJ1-1	.	.	TRBV6-5	TGTGCCAGCAACAAAGACAGGCTGAACACTGAAGCTTTCTTT	CASNKDRLNTEAFF
TRBJ1-6	.	.	TRBV27	TGTGCCAGCAGTTTCCGGGAACCACCCCTCCACTTT	CASSFREPPLHF
TRBJ2-1	.	.	TRBV21-1	TGTGCCAGCAGCGCGGACCGGGACACCATTGAGCAGTTCTTC	CASSADRDTIEQFF
TRBJ2-3	.	TRBD2	TRBV7-2	TGTGCCAGCAGCCTCCAGTCGAGCGGGAGAAGGGTTGGAGATACGCAGTATTTT	CASSLQSSGRRVGDTQYF
TRBJ1-1	.	.	TRBV7-2	TGTGCCAGCAGCCAAAGAGGGCACCAGAACACTGAAGCTTTCTTT	CASSQRGHQNTEAFF
TRBJ2-5	.	TRBD2	TRBV7-6	TGTGCCAGCAGCCCATTAACGGGGGGGGCCCGAGAGACCCAGTACTTC	CASSPLTGGARETQYF
TRBJ1-1	.	.	TRBV9	TGTGCCAGCAGCGTAGCAGGGTCGGCCACTGAAGCTTTCTTT	CASSVAGSATEAFF
TRBJ1-5	.	.	TRBV18	TGTGCCAGCTCAGGGGACATCAATCAGCCCCAGCATTTT	CASSGDINQPQHF
TRBJ2-6	few	.	TRBV6-2/TRBV6-3	TGTGCCAGCAGTTATCAGGGGCCGCTGACTTTC	CASSYQGPLTF
TRBJ2-7	.	TRBD1	TRBV7-8	TGTGCCAGCAGCCCCCTACAGGGGCCCTCCTACGAGCAGTACTTC	CASSPLQGPSYEQYF
TRBJ1-5	.	TRBD1	TRBV19	TGTGCCAGTAGTTTGACAGGGTCGGGACAGCCCCAGCATTTT	CASSLTGSGQPQHF
TRBJ1-4	once	.	TRBV3-1/TRBV3-2	TGTGCCAGCAGCCCGGGGGGTAGAACTAATGAAAAACTGTTTTTT	CASSPGGRTNEKLFF
TRBJ2-7	.	TRBD2	TRBV15	TGTGCCACCAGCACGACTCCCGGGACTAGCGGGAGGTACGAGCAGTACTTC	CATSTTPGTSGRYEQYF
TRBJ1-4	.	.	TRBV27	TGTGCCAGCAGTCCCGGGTCGCCGGGGATAAATGAAAAACTGTTTTTT	CASSPGSPGINEKLFF
TRBJ1-4	.	.	TRBV19	TGTGCCAGTAGCGGACAGCATAATGAAAAACTGTTTTTT	CASSGQHNEKLFF
TRBJ2-6	.	.	TRBV4-2	TGTGCCAGCAGCCATGATACTAGCTCTGGGGCCAACGTCCTGACTTTC	CASSHDTSSGANVLTF
TRBJ2-1	.	TRBD2	TRBV7-3	TGTGCCAGCAGCTCAGCGGGACTAAAGGATCCAAGCTCCTACAATGAGCAGTTCTTC	CASSSAGLKDPSSYNEQFF
TRBJ1-1	.	TRBD1	TRBV7-2	TGTGCCAGCAGCTCGGGACAGGGGTACACTGAAGCTTTCTTT	CASSSGQGYTEAFF
TRBJ1-1	.	.	TRBV30	TGTGCCTGGATTATAGTCGGGGTGGCTGAAGCTTTCTTT	CAWIIVGVAEAFF
TRBJ2-5	.	.	TRBV5-1	TGCGCCAGCAGCTTTCAGGGTGGAGAGACCCAGTACTTC	CASSFQGGETQYF
TRBJ2-7	.	TRBD2	TRBV20-1	TGCAGTGCTAGTCACCTAGCGGGAGGGCCAAACGAGCAGTACTTC	CSASHLAGGPNEQYF
TRBJ1-4	.	TRBD1	TRBV2	TGTGCCAGCAATAAGGGGACAGTTTATAATGAAAAACTGTTTTTT	CASNKGTVYNEKLFF
TRBJ2-1	.	TRBD2	TRBV9	TGTGCCAGCAGCGTAGGACTACTAGCGGGGGGGCGGTCCCTGTTCTTC	CASSVGLLAGGRSLFF
TRBJ2-2	.	TRBD1	TRBV5-1	TGCGCCAGCAGAAGGGGGCCCACCGGGGAGCTGTTTTTT	CASRRGPTGELFF
TRBJ1-5	.	.	TRBV6-5	TGTGCCAGCAGTTTTGACTCTGGGAGGCATCAGCCCCAGCATTTT	CASSFDSGRHQPQHF
TRBJ1-4	few	.	TRBV3-1/TRBV3-2	TGTGCCAGCAGCCAGGCCGGGGTCTCTAATGAAAAACTGTTTTTT	CASSQAGVSNEKLFF
TRBJ1-3	.	.	TRBV11-3	TGTGCCAGCCAGGGTGCTGGAAACACCATATATTTT	CASQGAGNTIYF
TRBJ1-3	few	.	TRBV18	TGTGCCAGCTCACCAGGAGTGGCCACGGCGGGGGGATACTCTGGAAACACCATATATTTT	CASSPGVATAGGYSGNTIYF
TRBJ2-7	.	TRBD2	TRBV11-2	TGTGCCAGCAGCTTCCTATCTGGGACTAGCGGGTTTCCCTACGAGCAGTACTTC	CASSFLSGTSGFPYEQYF
TRBJ2-2	.	TRBD2	TRBV27	TGTGCCAGCAGGGCGGGGGGACCAAACACCGGGGAGCTGTTTTTT	CASRAGGPNTGELFF
TRBJ1-2	.	.	TRBV5-1	TGCGCCAGCAGCTGGGACACCAACTATGGCTACACCTTC	CASSWDTNYGYTF
TRBJ2-1	.	TRBD2	TRBV7-2	TGTGCCAGCAGCCTCATAGTAGCGGGAGGTAGTGAGCAGTTCTTC	CASSLIVAGGSEQFF
TRBJ2-3	.	.	TRBV5-4	TGTGCCAGCAGCTTGGAGGCTAGTCTCGCCACAGATACGCAGTATTTT	CASSLEASLATDTQYF